Below are 5 T cell receptor beta chains sequenced from a single sample in a study of blood T cells in healthy people across ages. Then a second PCR, running roughly 7 to 11 cycles, was carried out with a sample-barcoded 5' primer and a J-beta primer mix. TCRdb reprocessed the 5' RACE reads with MiXCR, giving one entry per CDR3 protein. The sample carries 600,000 or so distinct CDR3 sequences, around half recorded once. Sequenced material: blood. The receptors were sampled from an elderly man in good health.

Only a few counts were recorded for this clonotype. The chain recombines TRBV7-2 with TRBJ2-7; 14 bases line up with TRBD2. Germline V gene lookup returns CDR1 SGHTA and CDR2 FQGNSA. The CDR3 is made up of 15 amino acids. The junction had 6 bases not matched to a gene; V was cut back by 6 bases and J by 5 bases. CDR3 DNA sequence: TGTGCCAGCAGTCGGACTAGCGGGAGGATCGACGAGCAGTACTTC. As protein: CASSRTSGRIDEQYF.

This clonotype was detected ten times or more. The chain combines TRBV6-6 with TRBJ2-7, with D possibly being TRBD2 (6 bases). CDR1 is MNHNY, CDR2 SVGAGI, per germline (reference sequence). This CDR3 is built from 14 residues. V was clipped by 6 bases and J by 7 bases, with 19 bases between them. The CDR3 sequence is CASREHPQGGEQYF. The CDR3 coding sequence is TGTGCCAGCAGAGAGCATCCGCAAGGAGGGGAGCAGTACTTC.

This clonotype has only a few counts. The chain uses TRBV10-3 and TRBJ2-7; 11 bases fit TRBD1. The CDR3 length is 15 residues. Germline CDR1 ENHRY, CDR2 SYGVKD. V shed 0 bases, J shed 2 bases, and the junction held 0 bases outside the gene matches. The CDR3 coding sequence is TGTGCCATCAGTGAGTCGGGACAGGGGGCCTACGAGCAGTACTTC. Translation gives CAISESGQGAYEQYF.

This clonotype was seen more than once but under ten times. The V gene is TRBV6-5, the J gene TRBJ1-3; weak D call: TRBD1 (6 bases). This CDR3 is built from 16 residues. The V end was cut by 6 bases, the J end by 0 bases, with 15 bases between. The germline gives CDR1 MNHEY, CDR2 SVGAGI. The DNA for the CDR3 is TGTGCCAGCAGCCCACGCAGGGGCCTCTCTGGAAACACCATATATTTT. This sequence encodes CASSPRRGLSGNTIYF.

Comment on this clonotype: At one of its ends the junction is not consistent with the germline gene, which may arise from a read error. The J gene is TRBJ2-7, the V gene TRBV28; D is unresolved. CDR1 is MDHEN, CDR2 SYDVKM, per germline. CDR3 length: 14 amino acids. In DNA, the CDR3 is TGTGCCAGCAGGTTATCCCATACGGGCTACGAGCAGTACTTC. Its protein product is CASRLSHTGYEQYF.